The entry below gives a single TCR beta chain sequence along with its context. The source of the sample is a study of blood T cell repertoires in COVID-19. As for the study in general: The United States, Italy and Spain supplied acute and convalescent COVID-19 samples.

Germline CDR1 reads SGHVS; CDR2 reads FNYEAQ. The CDR3 runs 13 residues. V was trimmed by 1 base and J by 6 bases, leaving 7 bases between them. Per the authors' pipeline: Estimation of nucleated cell counts relied on the amplification of reference gene primers. Assay used: immunoSEQ multiplex PCR; TCRdb lists only in-frame clones, some missing. Clone size and the V and J calls come from that table; the DNA yielded D and trimming. The sample shows about 230,000 clones, roughly 83% of them seen only once. This clonotype originated in a woman in her seventies with active or convalescent COVID-19. The genes are TRBV7-6 and TRBJ1-5; no definite D call. The sample comprised peripheral blood. The CDR3: CASSLDYIQPQHF. The DNA of the CDR3 is TGTGCCAGCAGCTTAGACTACATTCAGCCCCAGCATTTT.